This T cell receptor (beta chain) appears in the sequencing data of a study of blood T cells in healthy people across ages (dated by TCRdb to the mid-2010s). Regarding the research as a whole: Template switching captured roughly one uniquely barcoded TCR beta cDNA molecule per two T cells in model experiments. To avoid experimental bias, donors of different ages were distributed randomly across sequencing lanes. Four age groups were formed from the donors: young (average 16 years), middle-aged (approximately 39), aged (more than 55) and long-lived (approximately 78). Age-related changes in TCR beta repertoire diversity were measured in the study by deep sequencing normalized with unique cDNA molecular identifiers. Using the same blood draw, the study looked at two additional independent replicas of 1 million unique cDNA reads for two donors, one aged 18 to 30 and the other aged 80 or older.

Library method: 5' RACE. The sequencer was an Illumina HiSeq 2500. The second PCR ran for roughly 7 to 11 cycles and used a J-beta primer mix along with a sample-barcoded 5' primer. A template-switch 5' adaptor carrying 12 random nucleotides introduced a unique molecular identifier onto each TCR beta cDNA molecule. At least 3 million CDR3-containing paired-end reads were obtained from each sample. First-strand cDNA synthesis was performed from all RNA using the Mint cDNA synthesis kit, with priming by a TRBC-specific oligonucleotide. All cDNA was treated with uracil-DNA glycosylase and then went through a first 18-cycle PCR with the universal primers M1SS and BC2_uni_R. Under the source paper's analysis protocol: For normalization, 1 million high-quality reads were randomly selected from each sample, with every read carrying a distinct molecular identifier. Instead of being binned into consensus sequences, reads that shared molecular identifiers were thrown out. MiTCR, with a Q25 quality threshold and the strictest error-elimination algorithm, was used for CDR3 identification, clonotype clustering and error correction. Lower-bound total TCR beta diversity was estimated with a nonparametric unseen species model using Euler transformation. The public reads were quality trimmed at Q25 with fastp and then assembled into clones with MiXCR by TCRdb, keeping productive beta chains. Duplicate CDR3 protein sequences are folded into a single record with the most common DNA and genes. The V and J calls and clone size are TCRdb's, not the authors'. The sample has around 1,500,000 distinct CDR3 sequences on record, 28% of them singletons. Roughly 8% of the sample is in the top ten clones.

Study-wide conclusions, independent of this receptor: The percentage of naive T cells measured by flow cytometry correlated strongly with observed TCR beta diversity. Estimates of total diversity based on one million sequenced T cells were considered lower bounds and underestimates. The long-lived group showed more naive CD4+ T cells, fewer expanded clones and increased TCR diversity than the aged group, suggesting age selection. Because the CMV infection status of the donors was unknown, age-related changes in expanded clonotypes may potentially have been confounded. Observed TCR beta diversity per million T cells fell roughly linearly with age, and a significant reduction was already apparent by age roughly 40. Bulk unsorted PBMC profiling prevented conclusive comparison of naive and antigen-experienced compartments.

The CDR1 and CDR2 encoded by the germline V gene are MNHNS and SASEGT. The V and J ends are trimmed by 6 bases and 4 bases, leaving 15 bases between them. The CDR3 measures 14 amino acids from cysteine to phenylalanine. Only the CDR3 DNA is retained, 42 bases long and in frame from the first base. Systemically healthy Caucasian individuals from Russia, approximately 39 in total and aged roughly 6 to 100 years, were included as donors. Approximately 9.3 milliliters of peripheral blood were collected from each donor into EDTA-treated Vacutainer tubes. Ficoll-Paque density-gradient centrifugation was used to isolate PBMCs, with at least 7 million per sample. Trizol reagent was used to extract total RNA from PBMCs, with at least 5 micrograms per sample. Naive CD45RAhigh/CD27high T cell percentages were measured by flow cytometry on a PBMC aliquot from every donor. Turning to this clonotype: Its antigen has not been determined. Base qualities are not provided; no much larger clone lies one nucleotide away.

Specimen: blood. This receptor was identified in a woman in her thirties in good health. The chain is encoded by TRBV6-1 joined to TRBJ2-5; the D gene is possibly TRBD1 or TRBD2, with 5 bases matching each. The CDR3 amino acid sequence is: CASRGEWERETQYF. The nucleotide sequence reads as follows: TGTGCCAGCAGGGGGGAATGGGAGCGAGAGACCCAGTACTTC.